This TCR beta chain was documented in a study of T cell responses to AZD1222 COVID-19 vaccine. Overall study: Whether given at about 4 or about 12 weeks, second doses were pooled. Study outcomes and limitations: Only after the peak T cell response were repertoires sampled. Mostly white British, mostly female donors; authors suggested clonal diversity may be underestimated. Spike-specific TCR breadth and depth both grew after two AZD1222 doses.

A remark on this clone: The antigen is unknown.

Libraries were prepared by immunoSEQ multiplex PCR; TCRdb keeps only in-frame clonotypes and omits some of them. The repertoire holds about 100,000 clones, with 80% to 95% as singletons. The CDR3 length is 11 residues. V lost 3 bases and J lost 7, with 3 bases in between. In germline, CDR1 is MNHEY, CDR2 SMNVEV (reference sequence). The sample in question was peripheral blood, obtained on day 0 of AZD1222 vaccination. The TCR sequence derives from an adult in good health. The chain is built from TRBV27 and TRBJ1-4; D ambiguous. The CDR3 region has the DNA TGTGCCAGCAGTTTTGGTGAAAAACTGTTTTTT. This sequence encodes CASSFGEKLFF.